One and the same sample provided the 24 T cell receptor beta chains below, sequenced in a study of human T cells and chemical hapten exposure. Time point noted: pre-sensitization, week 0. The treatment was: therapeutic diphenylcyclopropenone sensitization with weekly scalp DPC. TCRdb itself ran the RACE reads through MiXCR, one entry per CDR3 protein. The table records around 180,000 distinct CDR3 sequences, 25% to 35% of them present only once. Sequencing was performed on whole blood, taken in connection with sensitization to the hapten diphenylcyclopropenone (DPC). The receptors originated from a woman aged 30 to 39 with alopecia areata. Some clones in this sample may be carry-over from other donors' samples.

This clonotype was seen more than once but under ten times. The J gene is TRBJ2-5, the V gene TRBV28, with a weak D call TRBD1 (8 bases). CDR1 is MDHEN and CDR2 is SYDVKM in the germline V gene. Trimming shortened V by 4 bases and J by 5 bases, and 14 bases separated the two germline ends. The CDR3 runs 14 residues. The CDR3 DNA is TGTGCCAGCAGTTACAGGGGGGGCGGGGAGACCCAGTACTTC. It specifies CASSYRGGGETQYF.

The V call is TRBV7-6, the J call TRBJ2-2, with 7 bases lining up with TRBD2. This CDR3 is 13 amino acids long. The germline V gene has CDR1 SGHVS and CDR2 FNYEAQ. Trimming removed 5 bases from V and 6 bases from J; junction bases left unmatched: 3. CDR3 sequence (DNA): TGTGCCAGCAGCCCGGCGGGGGCCGGGGAGCTGTTTTTT. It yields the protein CASSPAGAGELFF.

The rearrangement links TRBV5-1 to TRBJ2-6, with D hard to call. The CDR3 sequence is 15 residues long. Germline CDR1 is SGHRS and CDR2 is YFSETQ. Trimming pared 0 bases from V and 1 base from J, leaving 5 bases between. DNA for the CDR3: TGCGCCAGCAGCTTGGGGGTTTCTGGGGCCAACGTCCTGACTTTC. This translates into CASSLGVSGANVLTF.

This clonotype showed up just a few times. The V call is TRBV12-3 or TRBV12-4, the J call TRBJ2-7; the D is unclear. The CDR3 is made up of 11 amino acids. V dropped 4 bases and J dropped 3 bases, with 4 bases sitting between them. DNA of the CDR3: TGTGCCAGCAGTTGGGACTACGAGCAGTACTTC. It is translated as CASSWDYEQYF.

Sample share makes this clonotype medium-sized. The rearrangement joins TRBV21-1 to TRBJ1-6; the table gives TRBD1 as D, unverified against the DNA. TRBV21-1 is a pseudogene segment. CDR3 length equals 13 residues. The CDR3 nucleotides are TGTGCCAGCAGCAAAGAGGGGGATTCACCCCTCCACTTT. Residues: CASSKEGDSPLHF.

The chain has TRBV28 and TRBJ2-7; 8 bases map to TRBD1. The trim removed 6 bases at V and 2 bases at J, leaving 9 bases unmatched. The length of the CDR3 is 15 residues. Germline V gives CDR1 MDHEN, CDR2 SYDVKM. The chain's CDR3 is CASSHSGTGTYEQYF. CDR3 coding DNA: TGTGCCAGCAGCCACTCCGGGACAGGAACCTACGAGCAGTACTTC.

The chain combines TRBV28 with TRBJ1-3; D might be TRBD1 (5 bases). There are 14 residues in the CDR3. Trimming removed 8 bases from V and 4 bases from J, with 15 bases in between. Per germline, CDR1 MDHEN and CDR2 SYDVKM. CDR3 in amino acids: CASAGGGSGNTIYF. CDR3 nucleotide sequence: TGTGCCAGCGCTGGGGGGGGGTCCGGAAACACCATATATTTT.

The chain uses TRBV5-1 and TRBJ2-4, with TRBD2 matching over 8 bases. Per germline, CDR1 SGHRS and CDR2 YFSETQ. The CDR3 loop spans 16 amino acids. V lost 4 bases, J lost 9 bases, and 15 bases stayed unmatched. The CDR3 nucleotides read TGCGCCAGCAGCATCACACTAGCGGCCTTAGGAAGCATTCAGTACTTC. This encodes CASSITLAALGSIQYF.

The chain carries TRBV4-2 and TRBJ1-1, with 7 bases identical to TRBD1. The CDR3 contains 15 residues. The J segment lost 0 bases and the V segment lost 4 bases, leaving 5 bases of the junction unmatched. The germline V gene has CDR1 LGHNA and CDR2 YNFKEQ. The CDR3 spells CASSRRQGMNTEAFF. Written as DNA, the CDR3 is TGTGCCAGCAGCCGCCGACAGGGAATGAACACTGAAGCTTTCTTT.

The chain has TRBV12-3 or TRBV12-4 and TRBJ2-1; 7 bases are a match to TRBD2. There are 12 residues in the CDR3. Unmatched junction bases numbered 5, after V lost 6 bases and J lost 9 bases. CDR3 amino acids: CASRPGGGEQFF. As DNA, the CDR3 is TGTGCCAGCAGACCCGGCGGGGGTGAGCAGTTCTTC.

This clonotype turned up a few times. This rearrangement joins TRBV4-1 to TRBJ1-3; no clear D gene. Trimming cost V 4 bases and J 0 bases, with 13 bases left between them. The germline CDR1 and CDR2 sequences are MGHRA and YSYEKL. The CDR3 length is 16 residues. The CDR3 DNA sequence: TGCGCCAGCAGCCGCCTGAACCACGGCTCTGGAAACACCATATATTTT. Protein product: CASSRLNHGSGNTIYF.

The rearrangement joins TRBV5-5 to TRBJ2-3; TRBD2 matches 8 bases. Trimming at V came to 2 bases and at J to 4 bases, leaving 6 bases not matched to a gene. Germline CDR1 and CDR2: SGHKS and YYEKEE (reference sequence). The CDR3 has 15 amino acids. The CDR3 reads CASSLQAGVADTQYF. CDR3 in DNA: TGTGCCAGCAGCTTACAAGCGGGAGTGGCAGATACGCAGTATTTT.

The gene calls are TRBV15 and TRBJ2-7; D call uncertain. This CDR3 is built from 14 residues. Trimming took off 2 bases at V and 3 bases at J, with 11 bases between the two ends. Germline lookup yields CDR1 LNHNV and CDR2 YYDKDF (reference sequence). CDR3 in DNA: TGTGCCACCAGCAGACTGGGCTCCATCTACGAGCAGTACTTC. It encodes CATSRLGSIYEQYF.

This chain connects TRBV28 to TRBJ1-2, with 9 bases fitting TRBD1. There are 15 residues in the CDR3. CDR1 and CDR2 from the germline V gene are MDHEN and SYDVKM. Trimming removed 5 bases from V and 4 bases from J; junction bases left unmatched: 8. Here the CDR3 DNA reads TGTGCCAGCAGTGTATTGGGACAGGGAGGCTATGGCTACACCTTC. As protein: CASSVLGQGGYGYTF.

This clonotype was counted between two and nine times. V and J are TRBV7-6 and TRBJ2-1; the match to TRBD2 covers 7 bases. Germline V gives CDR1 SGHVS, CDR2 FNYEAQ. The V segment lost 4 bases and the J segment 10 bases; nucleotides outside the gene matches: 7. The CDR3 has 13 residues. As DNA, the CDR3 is TGTGCCAGCAGCTCAAGCGGGACCTGGGAGCAGTTCTTC. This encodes CASSSSGTWEQFF.

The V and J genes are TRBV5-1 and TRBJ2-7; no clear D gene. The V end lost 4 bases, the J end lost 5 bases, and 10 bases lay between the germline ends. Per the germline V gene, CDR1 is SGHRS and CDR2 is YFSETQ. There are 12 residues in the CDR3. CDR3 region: CASSGSGHEQYF. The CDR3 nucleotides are TGCGCCAGCAGCGGTTCTGGCCACGAGCAGTACTTC.

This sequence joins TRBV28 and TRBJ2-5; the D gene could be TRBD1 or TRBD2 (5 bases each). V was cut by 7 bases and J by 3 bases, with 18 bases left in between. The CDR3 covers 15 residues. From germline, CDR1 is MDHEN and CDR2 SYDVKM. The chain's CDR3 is CASIPMGEEEETQYF. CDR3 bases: TGTGCCAGCATTCCCATGGGGGAAGAGGAAGAGACCCAGTACTTC.

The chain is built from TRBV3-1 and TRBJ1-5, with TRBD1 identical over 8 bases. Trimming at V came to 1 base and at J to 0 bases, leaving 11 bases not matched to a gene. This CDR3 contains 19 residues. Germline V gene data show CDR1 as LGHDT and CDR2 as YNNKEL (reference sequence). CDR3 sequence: CASSQGHGTGVNSNQPQHF. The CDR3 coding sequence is TGTGCCAGCAGCCAAGGTCACGGGACAGGCGTGAATAGCAATCAGCCCCAGCATTTT.

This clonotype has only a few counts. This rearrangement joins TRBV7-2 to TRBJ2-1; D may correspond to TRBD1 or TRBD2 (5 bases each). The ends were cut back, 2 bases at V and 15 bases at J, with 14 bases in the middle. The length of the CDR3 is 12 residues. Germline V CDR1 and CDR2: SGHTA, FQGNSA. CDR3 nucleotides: TGTGCCAGCAGCTTACCCGGGACCCCAACGTTCTTC. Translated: CASSLPGTPTFF.

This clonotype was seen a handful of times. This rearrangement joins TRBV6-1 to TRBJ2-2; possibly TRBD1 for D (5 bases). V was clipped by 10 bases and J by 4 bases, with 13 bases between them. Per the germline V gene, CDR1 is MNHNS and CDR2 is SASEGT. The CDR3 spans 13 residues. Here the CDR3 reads CANRRPATGELFF. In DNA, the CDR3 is TGTGCCAACAGGAGACCGGCCACCGGGGAGCTGTTTTTT.

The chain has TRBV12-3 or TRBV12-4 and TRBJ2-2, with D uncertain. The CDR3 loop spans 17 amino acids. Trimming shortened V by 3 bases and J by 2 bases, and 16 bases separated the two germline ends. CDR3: CASSFATQTVNTGELFF. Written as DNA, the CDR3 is TGTGCCAGCAGTTTCGCGACACAGACGGTTAACACCGGGGAGCTGTTTTTT.

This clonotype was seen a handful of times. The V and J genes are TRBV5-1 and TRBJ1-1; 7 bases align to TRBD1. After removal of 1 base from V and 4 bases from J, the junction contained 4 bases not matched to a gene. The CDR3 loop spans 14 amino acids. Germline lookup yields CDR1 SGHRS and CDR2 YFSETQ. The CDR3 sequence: CASSLTGQATEAFF. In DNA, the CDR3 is TGCGCCAGCAGCTTGACTGGACAGGCCACTGAAGCTTTCTTT.

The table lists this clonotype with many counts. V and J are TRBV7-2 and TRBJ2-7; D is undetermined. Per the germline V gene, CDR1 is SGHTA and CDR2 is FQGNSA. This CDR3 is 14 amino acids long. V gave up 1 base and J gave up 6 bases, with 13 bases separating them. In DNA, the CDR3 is TGTGCCAGCAGCTTAGTACCGACTTTCTCCGAGCAGTACTTC. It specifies CASSLVPTFSEQYF.

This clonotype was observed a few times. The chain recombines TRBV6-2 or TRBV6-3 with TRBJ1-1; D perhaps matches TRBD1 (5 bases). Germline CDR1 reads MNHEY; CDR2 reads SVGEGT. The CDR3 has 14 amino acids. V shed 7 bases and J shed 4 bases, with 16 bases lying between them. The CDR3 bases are TGTGCCAGCAAATGGGACTCAACAGGCACTGAAGCTTTCTTT. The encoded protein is CASKWDSTGTEAFF.